The T cell receptor (beta chain) described here comes from a study of T cells in women clearing cervical HPV infection listed by TCRdb under 2018. Context from the whole study: Cases were roughly 23 women with histologically confirmed HPV16-related CIN3 or worse, including a couple of invasive cancers. The controls were 25 or so women whose single incident HPV16 infection cleared within 12 months with no development of precancer or cancer. Case blood was taken at the visit when the lesion was first identified, whereas control blood was taken when infection was no longer detected. Among cases, blood sampling occurred a median of about 150 days after lesion detection, with an interquartile range of about 80 to 200 days. HLA typing was available for only a few women, so HLA type could not be excluded as a confounder. Nested within Costa Rica's Guanacaste HPV Natural History Study, an exploratory proof-of-principle case-control study compared TCR repertoires across cervical HPV16 outcomes. Cases and controls were matched on year of sample collection and on age within five years. A median age of roughly 33 years was observed in cases versus roughly 38 in controls, and no significant differences in baseline characteristics were found. The parent cohort enrolled some 10,000 women aged 18 or older in Guanacaste, Costa Rica, during about 1992 to 1994 and followed them for six to eight years. As quality controls, five blinded duplicates were added to each group, bringing the total to approximately 60 samples made up of 50 or so participants and 10 replicates. Broad study findings and their caveats: Cases were distinguished from controls with an estimated AUC of roughly 0.82 by random forest classifiers combining richness and V gene abundances. Across sequencing depths, CIN3+ cases showed significantly higher TCR repertoire richness than controls, but evenness did not differ between the groups. Lower TRBV6-7 relative abundance was observed in cases than in controls (roughly 0.12% versus 0.15%; Bonferroni P = 0.0008). Whether associations preceded infection or resulted from infection could not be shown with the cross-sectional design, and effector/memory subsets and HPV-specific T cells were not isolated. Because T-cell numbers per sample were unknown, differences in richness could reflect varying T-cell content rather than repertoire biology.

Every participant had a single incident cervical HPV16 infection, and women with prevalent HPV16 infections were excluded. Cervical HPV DNA was detected by MY09/MY11 PCR, and genotyping was performed by dot-blot hybridization. Approximately 16 mL of heparinized blood were centrifuged, and the buffy coat was aliquoted, frozen at -30°C, then stored at -80°C. QIAGEN kits were used to extract genomic DNA from the buffy coat specimens. Comments on this clone: What antigen it recognizes has not been identified. The read ends 3 residues before the CDR3 terminus; that terminus is restored from the germline J gene.

TCR beta CDR3 regions were amplified by multiplex PCR from an average of around 1,200 ng genomic DNA per sample using the immunoSEQ assay. To correct primer bias, the assay used a complete synthetic TCR repertoire to set an amplification baseline. The amplicons were sequenced using the Illumina platform. The study's processing was this. Sequences were error-corrected by clustering with frequency ratios and a modified nearest-neighbor algorithm and were then analyzed in the immunoSEQ Analyzer with IMGT gene definitions. At each rarefaction depth, TCR richness and evenness were averaged across 20 rarefaction repeats, and any sample with fewer sequences than the depth was left out. Wilcoxon rank sum tests with FDR correction were used to compare V, D and J gene relative abundances between the groups. Blinded duplicates gave an intraclass correlation of more than 90% for TCR richness and an average of about 76% across over 55 gene segments. The source is immuneACCESS, and TCRdb retained only in-frame sequences with V and J called. Part of the clones is not carried over; for the studies checked, unresolved V genes explain less than half of this, and the remainder is unexplained. V, J and clone size are taken as reported in that table, and D and trimming were inferred from the DNA itself. This sample's clone table shows some 41,000 clones. The ten largest clones add up to about 6% of the sample.

Relative to germline, V is missing 6 bases and J is missing 2 bases, with 3 bases of the junction outside any gene match. Reading from cysteine to phenylalanine, the CDR3 counts 14 amino acids. The DNA shown is the part of the CDR3 that was read: 33 bases, in frame from base 1. Based on the germline V gene, the CDR1 and CDR2 sequences are SQVTM and ANQGSEA. Sequenced sample: blood buffy coat. This receptor was identified in a woman between 18 and 70 years old with a cervical HPV16 infection that either progressed to CIN3+ or cleared (not recorded which). In this chain, TRBV29-1 is recombined with TRBJ2-1, and TRBD2 aligns with 11 junction nucleotides. The CDR3 corresponds to CSVLLAGAYNEQFF. CDR3 DNA (partial): TGCAGCGTCTTACTAGCGGGGGCCTACAATGAG.